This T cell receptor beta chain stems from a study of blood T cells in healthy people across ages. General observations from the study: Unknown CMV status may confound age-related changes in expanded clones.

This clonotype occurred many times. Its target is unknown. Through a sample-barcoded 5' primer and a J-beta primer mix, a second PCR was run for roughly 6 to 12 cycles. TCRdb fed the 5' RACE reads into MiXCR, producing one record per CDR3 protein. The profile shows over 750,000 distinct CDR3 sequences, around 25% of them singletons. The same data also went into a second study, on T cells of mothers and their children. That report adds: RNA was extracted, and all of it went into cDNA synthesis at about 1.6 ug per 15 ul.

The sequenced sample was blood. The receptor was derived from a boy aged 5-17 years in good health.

CDR3 region: CSVGDPGQRLDEQFF. CDR3 sequence (DNA): TGCAGCGTCGGAGACCCGGGACAGAGACTCGATGAGCAGTTCTTC. The gene calls are TRBV29-1 and TRBJ2-1; TRBD1 matches at 7 bases. With V trimmed by 6 bases and J by 8 bases, 16 bases remained unmatched. Germline CDR1 and CDR2: SQVTM and ANQGSEA. The CDR3 is made up of 15 amino acids.